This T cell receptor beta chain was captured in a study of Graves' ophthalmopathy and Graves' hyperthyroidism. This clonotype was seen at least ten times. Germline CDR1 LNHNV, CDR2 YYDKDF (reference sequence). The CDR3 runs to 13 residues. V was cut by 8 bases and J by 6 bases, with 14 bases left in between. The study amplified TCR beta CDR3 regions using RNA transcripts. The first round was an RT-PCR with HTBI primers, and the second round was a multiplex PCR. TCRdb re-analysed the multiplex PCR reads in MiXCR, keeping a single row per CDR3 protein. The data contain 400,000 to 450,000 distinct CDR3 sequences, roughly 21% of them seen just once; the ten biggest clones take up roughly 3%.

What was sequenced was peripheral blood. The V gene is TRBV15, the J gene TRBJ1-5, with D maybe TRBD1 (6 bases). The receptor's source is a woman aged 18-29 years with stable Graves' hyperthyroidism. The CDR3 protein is CATGQGTFQPQHF. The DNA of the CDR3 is TGTGCCACCGGTCAGGGGACATTTCAGCCCCAGCATTTT.